This T cell receptor (beta chain) was identified during a study of memory CD8 T cells in hepatitis C reinfection. The CDR3 spans 14 residues. CDR1 and CDR2 (germline): LNHDA, SQIVND (reference sequence). V lost 0 bases and J lost 5, with 11 bases in between. Time point indicated: late/post reinfection, 12 to 24 weeks after detection. Sorted cells were sequenced directly ex vivo without any in vitro expansion. Some clones are missing from TCRdb's copy, which holds only in-frame ones; the method was immunoSEQ multiplex PCR. The sample shows approximately 46,000 clones, about 91% of them seen only once. Sample: naive CD8+ T cells sorted from blood. This sequence was found in a man between 18 and 29 years old with hepatitis C virus infection. V usage is TRBV19 and J usage is TRBJ2-7; no firm D call. The DNA for the CDR3 is TGTGCCAGTAGTATAGACGCGAACAGCCACGAGCAGTACTTC. The encoded protein is CASSIDANSHEQYF. The full variable domain, in which reference TRBV19 and TRBJ2-7 provide the parts outside the CDR3, is DGGITQSPKYLFRKEGQNVTLSCEQNLNHDAMYWYRQDPGQGLRLIYYSQIVNDFQKGDIAEGYSVSREKKESFPLTVTSAQKNPTAFYLCASSIDANSHEQYFGPGTRLTVT.